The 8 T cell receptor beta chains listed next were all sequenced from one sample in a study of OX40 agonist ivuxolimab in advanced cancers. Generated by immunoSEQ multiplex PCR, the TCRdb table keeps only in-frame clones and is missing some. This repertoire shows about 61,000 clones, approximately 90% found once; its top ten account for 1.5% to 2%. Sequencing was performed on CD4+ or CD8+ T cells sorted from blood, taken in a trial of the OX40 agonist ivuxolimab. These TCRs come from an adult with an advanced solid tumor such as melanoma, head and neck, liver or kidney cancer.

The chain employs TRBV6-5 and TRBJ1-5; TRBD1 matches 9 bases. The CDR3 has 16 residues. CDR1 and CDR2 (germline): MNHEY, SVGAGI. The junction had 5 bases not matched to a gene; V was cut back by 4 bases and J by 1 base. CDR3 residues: CASSSTGGLSNQPQHF. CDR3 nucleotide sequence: TGTGCCAGCAGTTCAACAGGGGGCCTAAGCAATCAGCCCCAGCATTTT.

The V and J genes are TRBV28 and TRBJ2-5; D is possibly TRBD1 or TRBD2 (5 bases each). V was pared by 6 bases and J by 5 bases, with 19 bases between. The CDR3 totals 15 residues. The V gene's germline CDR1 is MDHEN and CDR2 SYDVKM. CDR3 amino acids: CASSLGDDPRETQYF. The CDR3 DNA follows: TGTGCCAGCAGCCTCGGGGACGATCCTAGGGAGACCCAGTACTTC.

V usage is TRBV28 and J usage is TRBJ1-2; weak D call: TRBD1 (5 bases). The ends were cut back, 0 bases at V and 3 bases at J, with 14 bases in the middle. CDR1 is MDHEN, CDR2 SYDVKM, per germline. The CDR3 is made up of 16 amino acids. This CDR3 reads CASSLWTDQTDYGYTF. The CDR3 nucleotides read TGTGCCAGCAGTTTATGGACAGACCAGACTGACTATGGCTACACCTTC.

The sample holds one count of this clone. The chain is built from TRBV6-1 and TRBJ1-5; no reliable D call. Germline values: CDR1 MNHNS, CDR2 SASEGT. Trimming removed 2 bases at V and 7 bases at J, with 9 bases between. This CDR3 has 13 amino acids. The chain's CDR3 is CASSELPGQPQHF. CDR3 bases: TGTGCCAGCAGTGAACTCCCGGGGCAGCCCCAGCATTTT.

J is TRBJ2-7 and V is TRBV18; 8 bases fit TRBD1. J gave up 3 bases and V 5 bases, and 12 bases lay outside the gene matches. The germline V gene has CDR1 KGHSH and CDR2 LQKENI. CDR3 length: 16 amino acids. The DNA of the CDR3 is TGTGCCAGCTCAGGCCTTGACAGGGGATTTCTCTACGAGCAGTACTTC. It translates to CASSGLDRGFLYEQYF.

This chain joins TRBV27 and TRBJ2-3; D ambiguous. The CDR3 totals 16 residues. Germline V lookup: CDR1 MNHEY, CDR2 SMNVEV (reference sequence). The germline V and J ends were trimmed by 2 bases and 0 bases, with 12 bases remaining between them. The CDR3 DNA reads TGTGCCAGCAGTTTACTCCCTAGAACTAGCACAGATACGCAGTATTTT. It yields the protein CASSLLPRTSTDTQYF.

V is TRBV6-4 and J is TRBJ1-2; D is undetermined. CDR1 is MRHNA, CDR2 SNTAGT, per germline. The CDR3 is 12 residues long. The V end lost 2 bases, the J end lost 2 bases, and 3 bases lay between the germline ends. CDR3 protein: CASSDINYGYTF. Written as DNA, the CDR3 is TGTGCCAGCAGTGACATCAACTATGGCTACACCTTC.

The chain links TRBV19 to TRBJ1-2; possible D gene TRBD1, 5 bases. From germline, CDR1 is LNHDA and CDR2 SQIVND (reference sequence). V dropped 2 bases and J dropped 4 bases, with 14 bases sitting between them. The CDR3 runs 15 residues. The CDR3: CASSIIGQVIYGYTF. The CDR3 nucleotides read TGTGCCAGTAGTATAATTGGACAAGTCATCTATGGCTACACCTTC.